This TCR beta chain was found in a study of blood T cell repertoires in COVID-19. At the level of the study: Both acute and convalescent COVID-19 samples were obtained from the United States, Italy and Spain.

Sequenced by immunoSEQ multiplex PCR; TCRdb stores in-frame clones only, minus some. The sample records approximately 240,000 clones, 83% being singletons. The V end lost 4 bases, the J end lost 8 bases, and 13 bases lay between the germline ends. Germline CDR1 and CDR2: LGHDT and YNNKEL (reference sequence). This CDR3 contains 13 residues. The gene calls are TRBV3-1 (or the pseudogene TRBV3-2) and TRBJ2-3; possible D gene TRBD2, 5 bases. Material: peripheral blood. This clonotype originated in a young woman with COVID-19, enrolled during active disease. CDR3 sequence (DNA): TGTGCCAGCAGCCCGGACTCGGCATCTACGCAGTATTTT. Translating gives CASSPDSASTQYF.